The subject of this entry is one T cell receptor beta chain. Its antigen is undetermined. These data belong to a study of cytomegalovirus exposure and HLA in healthy donors. Profiled with immunoSEQ multiplex PCR; TCRdb holds only in-frame clones, not every one. The data hold tens of thousands of clones, with roughly 93% observed a single time. V dropped 4 bases and J dropped 4; count of bases not matched to a gene: 8. Germline-derived CDR1 and CDR2 are SGDLS and YYNGEE. This CDR3 spans 15 amino acids. The approximately 120-subject validation cohort, separate from the roughly 700-subject first cohort, included the donors. Study outcomes and limitations: Overall, 164 TCR beta chains were annotated as cytomegalovirus-associated.

Material: PBMCs. The V and J genes are TRBV9 and TRBJ1-3, with 7 bases aligning to TRBD1. The clonotype originates from a man between 18 and 29 years old in good health and CMV-seronegative. The CDR3 bases are TGTGCCAGCAGCCTTAACAGGGGTGGAGGAAACACCATATATTTT. Amino acid sequence: CASSLNRGGGNTIYF. The full variable domain, completed using reference TRBV9 and TRBJ1-3, is DSGVTQTPKHLITATGQRVTLRCSPRSGDLSVYWYQQSLDQGLQFLIQYYNGEERAKGNILERFSAQQFPDLHSELNLSSLELGDSALYFCASSLNRGGGNTIYFGEGSWLTVV.